A single sample is the source of the 26 T cell receptor beta chains below, sequenced in a study of human T cells and chemical hapten exposure. A single record per CDR3 protein comes from TCRdb applying MiXCR to the RACE reads. The table lists 340,000 or so distinct CDR3 sequences, 6% to 8.5% of them singletons. Time point reported: patch test 1, 2 weeks after DPC sensitization. As for treatment: therapeutic diphenylcyclopropenone sensitization with weekly scalp DPC. The sample here was whole blood, taken in connection with sensitization to the hapten diphenylcyclopropenone (DPC). Every receptor here comes from a woman in her late teens or twenties with alopecia areata. Some clones in this sample may be carry-over from other donors' samples.

This clonotype was recorded a few times. The V call is TRBV12-3 or TRBV12-4, the J call TRBJ1-6; no reliable D call. The CDR3 totals 14 residues. V was pared by 0 bases and J by 9 bases, with 9 bases between. CDR3: CASSLALIGSPLHF. CDR3 DNA: TGTGCCAGCAGTTTAGCCCTTATAGGTTCACCCCTCCACTTT.

This clonotype showed up many times. The rearrangement uses TRBV12-3 or TRBV12-4 and TRBJ2-3; 16 nucleotides agree with TRBD2. The CDR3 spans 20 residues. With V trimmed by 4 bases and J by 0 bases, 10 bases remained unmatched. The CDR3 bases are TGTGCCAGCAGTTCCTCGGGACTAGCGGGGGGGTTCCCTAGCACAGATACGCAGTATTTT. This sequence encodes CASSSSGLAGGFPSTDTQYF.

The chain combines TRBV20-1 with TRBJ1-2; D gene ambiguous. Germline values: CDR1 DFQATT, CDR2 SNEGSKA (reference sequence). The CDR3 is 12 amino acids. V was clipped by 2 bases and J by 4 bases, with 8 bases between them. CDR3 bases: TGCAGTGCTAGAAACGGAAGCTATGGCTACACCTTC. This sequence encodes CSARNGSYGYTF.

This clonotype showed up just a few times. The chain joins TRBV6-2 or TRBV6-3 to TRBJ2-1; 9 positions agree with TRBD2. From germline, CDR1 is MNHEY and CDR2 SVGEGT. The CDR3 consists of 16 residues. Losses at the gene ends were 0 bases for V and 9 bases for J; bases not matched to a gene: 9. CDR3 sequence (DNA): TGTGCCAGCAGTTACTCGATAGCGGGGGCTCCGGGTGAGCAGTTCTTC. Translating it yields CASSYSIAGAPGEQFF.

This clonotype appeared many times. The chain combines TRBV4-3 with TRBJ2-3; D is ambiguous. From germline, CDR1 is LGHNA and CDR2 YSLEER. The germline V and J ends were trimmed by 2 bases and 2 bases, with 11 bases remaining between them. This CDR3 is built from 15 residues. CDR3 in DNA: TGCGCCAGCAGCCAAATTGGCTCCTTCACAGATACGCAGTATTTT. It encodes CASSQIGSFTDTQYF.

This clonotype has just a few counts. The chain uses TRBV5-1 and TRBJ2-7; no firm D call. The ends were cut back, 4 bases at V and 3 bases at J, with 11 bases in the middle. Germline V CDR1 and CDR2: SGHRS, YFSETQ. This CDR3 has 13 residues. This CDR3 is CASSAGRYYEQYF. As DNA, the CDR3 is TGCGCCAGCAGCGCCGGGCGTTACTACGAGCAGTACTTC.

The chain combines TRBV18 with TRBJ2-7, with a possible D match to TRBD1 (6 bases). CDR3 length: 14 amino acids. V lost 3 bases, J lost 1 base, and 10 bases lay in between. CDR1 and CDR2 from the germline V gene are KGHSH and LQKENI. The CDR3 sequence is CASSPGHQSYEQYF. CDR3 nucleotides: TGTGCCAGCTCACCGGGACACCAATCCTACGAGCAGTACTTC.

This clonotype was observed many times. This chain links TRBV10-3 with TRBJ2-1; no reliable D call. The CDR3 loop spans 10 amino acids. V was pared by 10 bases and J by 5 bases, with 6 bases between. CDR1 is ENHRY and CDR2 is SYGVKD in the germline V gene. CDR3 protein: CATADNEQFF. The DNA for the CDR3 is TGTGCCACCGCGGACAATGAGCAGTTCTTC.

The table lists this clonotype with many counts. The rearrangement links TRBV27 to TRBJ2-3; D perhaps matches TRBD2 (7 bases). Germline V gene data show CDR1 as MNHEY and CDR2 as SMNVEV (reference sequence). This CDR3 region has 15 residues. V lost 5 bases to trimming and J lost 4 bases, with 16 bases between them. The CDR3 DNA follows: TGTGCCAGCAGTCCGTTCGGGGGGCCGGCAGATACGCAGTATTTT. Protein sequence: CASSPFGGPADTQYF.

This clonotype was observed a few times. The rearrangement uses TRBV3-1 and TRBJ1-4, with 8 bases lining up with TRBD1. Germline trimming cut 4 bases from V and 8 bases from J; bases unmatched to any gene: 6. The CDR3 extends over 14 amino acids. From germline, CDR1 is LGHDT and CDR2 YNNKEL (reference sequence). CDR3 DNA: TGTGCCAGCAGCCCAGGGGGCTCTTGGGAAAAACTGTTTTTT. Translation gives CASSPGGSWEKLFF.

The table lists this clonotype with many counts. The rearrangement links TRBV15 to TRBJ2-1, with D perhaps TRBD1 or TRBD2 (6 bases each). The CDR3 is made up of 15 amino acids. V lost 1 base and J 6 bases, leaving 13 bases between the germline ends. Germline V gene lookup returns CDR1 LNHNV and CDR2 YYDKDF (reference sequence). CDR3 amino acids: CATSRGGGTSNEQFF. In DNA form, the CDR3 reads TGTGCCACCAGCAGAGGAGGGGGGACGAGCAATGAGCAGTTCTTC.

In DNA, the CDR3 is TGTGCCAGCAAAGAATCCTACAATGAGCAGTTCTTC. Its protein product is CASKESYNEQFF. V gene TRBV28 combines with J gene TRBJ2-1; D unresolved. The CDR3 has 12 residues. Germline CDR1 MDHEN, CDR2 SYDVKM. Trimming took 7 bases from V and 1 from J, leaving 5 bases between them. Full variable domain (missing parts from reference TRBV28 and TRBJ2-1): DVKVTQSSRYLVKRTGEKVFLECVQDMDHENMFWYRQDPGLGLRLIYFSYDVKMKEKGDIPEGYSVSREKKERFSLILESASTNQTSMYLCASKESYNEQFFGPGTRLTVL.

The sample holds many counts of this clonotype. CDR3 in DNA: TGTGCCAGCAGTTCTTTAAATTCACCCCTCCACTTT. Amino acid sequence: CASSSLNSPLHF. V is TRBV12-3 or TRBV12-4 and J is TRBJ1-6, with D uncertain. V lost 4 bases to trimming and J lost 7 bases, with 5 bases between them. This CDR3 has 12 amino acids.

The table lists this clonotype with a few counts. The chain carries TRBV3-1 and TRBJ2-7; TRBD2 matches at 8 bases. CDR1 and CDR2 (germline): LGHDT, YNNKEL (reference sequence). Losses at the gene ends were 2 bases for V and 5 bases for J; bases not matched to a gene: 8. CDR3 size: 15 residues. The CDR3 sequence: CASSQRGGGYHEQYF. The CDR3 DNA is TGTGCCAGCAGCCAACGGGGCGGGGGGTACCACGAGCAGTACTTC.

This clonotype was counted at least ten times. The chain carries TRBV6-6 and TRBJ2-3, with 12 bases aligning to TRBD2. V lost 2 bases, J lost 9 bases, and 9 bases stayed unmatched. The CDR3 sequence is 16 residues long. The germline gives CDR1 MNHNY, CDR2 SVGAGI (reference sequence). This CDR3 reads CASSYRASGGASTQYF. The CDR3 DNA follows: TGTGCCAGCAGTTACAGGGCTAGCGGGGGGGCCAGCACGCAGTATTTT.

Ten or more counts support this clonotype. The V and J genes are TRBV7-2 and TRBJ2-3; 7 positions agree with TRBD1. The germline V gene has CDR1 SGHTA and CDR2 FQGNSA. Trimming cost V 8 bases and J 9 bases; bases outside gene matches: 2. The CDR3 contains 10 residues. The CDR3 protein is CASQGGTQYF. The CDR3 region has the DNA TGTGCCAGCCAAGGGGGCACGCAGTATTTT.

This rearrangement joins TRBV12-3 or TRBV12-4 to TRBJ2-2; TRBD2 matches 7 bases. The V segment lost 4 bases and the J segment 6 bases; nucleotides outside the gene matches: 8. This CDR3 contains 15 residues. CDR3 DNA sequence: TGTGCCAGCAGTTCCGGCGGGGGTATCGCCGGGGAGCTGTTTTTT. Translating it yields CASSSGGGIAGELFF.

The CDR3 DNA reads as TGTGCCAGCAGTATGACAGCAGGGTGGGGGCAGTTCTTC. It specifies CASSMTAGWGQFF. V gene TRBV28 combines with J gene TRBJ2-1; TRBD1 might be the D (5 bases). Trimming stripped 5 bases from V and 12 bases from J, with 17 bases between. This CDR3 has 13 residues. Per the germline V gene, CDR1 is MDHEN and CDR2 is SYDVKM.

The chain links TRBV5-1 to TRBJ2-4, with 10 nucleotides matching TRBD2. The CDR3 is 15 residues long. Germline-derived CDR1 and CDR2 are SGHRS and YFSETQ. The V gene end was trimmed by 4 bases and the J gene end by 8 bases; junction bases not matched to a gene: 9. CDR3 amino acids: CASSLLAGQLDIQYF. For the CDR3, the DNA is TGCGCCAGCAGCCTACTAGCGGGGCAGTTAGACATTCAGTACTTC.

This chain uses TRBV13 with TRBJ2-7; TRBD2 might be the D (6 bases). This CDR3 spans 18 amino acids. Looked up from germline, CDR1 is PRHDT and CDR2 is FYEKMQ (reference sequence). V lost 5 bases and J lost 4, with 27 bases in between. The CDR3 DNA sequence: TGTGCCAGCAGCCCCTCTGCGGGGTCGGGCTGGGGTGGGTACGAGCAGTACTTC. Amino acids: CASSPSAGSGWGGYEQYF.

In this sample, this clonotype turned up a few times. The chain recombines TRBV4-2 with TRBJ2-3; tentatively, D is TRBD1 (7 bases). Trimming removed 3 bases at V and 4 bases at J, with 17 bases between. In germline, CDR1 is LGHNA, CDR2 YNFKEQ. This CDR3 contains 16 residues. The CDR3 region is CASSHLRGAGADTQYF. CDR3 DNA: TGTGCCAGCAGCCATCTCAGGGGGGCCGGGGCAGATACGCAGTATTTT.

There are many counts of this clonotype. The chain links TRBV7-9 to TRBJ1-5; D gene ambiguous. V was cut by 5 bases and J by 4 bases, with 9 bases left in between. Germline values: CDR1 SEHNR, CDR2 FQNEAQ (reference sequence). The CDR3 covers 13 residues. CDR3 amino acids: CASSPSLNQPQHF. Here the CDR3 DNA reads TGTGCCAGCAGCCCTTCGTTGAATCAGCCCCAGCATTTT.

This chain links TRBV11-2 with TRBJ2-5; D gene uncertain. The CDR3 extends over 16 amino acids. Trimming stripped 0 bases from V and 5 bases from J, with 16 bases between. Germline lookup yields CDR1 SGHAT and CDR2 FQNNGV. The DNA for the CDR3 is TGTGCCAGCAGCTTAGACCTCTTGCGCCGCCAGGAGACCCAGTACTTC. Its translation is CASSLDLLRRQETQYF.

This clonotype has just a few counts. The chain uses TRBV19 and TRBJ2-1, with 8 bases fitting TRBD1. J gave up 4 bases and V 6 bases, and 5 bases lay outside the gene matches. This CDR3 spans 14 amino acids. Germline-derived CDR1 and CDR2 are LNHDA and SQIVND (reference sequence). DNA of the CDR3: TGTGCCAGTAGGGGACAGGAGGGTTACAATGAGCAGTTCTTC. Its protein product is CASRGQEGYNEQFF. Combining the CDR3 with reference TRBV19 and TRBJ2-1 gives the whole variable domain DGGITQSPKYLFRKEGQNVTLSCEQNLNHDAMYWYRQDPGQGLRLIYYSQIVNDFQKGDIAEGYSVSREKKESFPLTVTSAQKNPTAFYLCASRGQEGYNEQFFGPGTRLTVL.

This clonotype was seen repeatedly, ten times or more. The chain employs TRBV12-3 or TRBV12-4 and TRBJ2-1; 8 bases align to TRBD2. V shed 3 bases, J shed 6 bases, and the junction held 7 bases outside the gene matches. The CDR3 sequence is 15 residues long. The CDR3 nucleotides are TGTGCCAGCAGTTTGAGACGGGGGGGACGCAATGAGCAGTTCTTC. Translated, it gives CASSLRRGGRNEQFF.

This chain joins TRBV4-2 and TRBJ1-4, with 8 positions matching TRBD1. V was pared by 2 bases and J by 7 bases, with 3 bases of the junction left unmatched. The germline V gene encodes CDR1 LGHNA and CDR2 YNFKEQ. The CDR3 is 14 amino acids. The CDR3 loop is CASSQQQGGEKLFF. The CDR3 region has the DNA TGTGCCAGCAGCCAACAACAGGGGGGTGAAAAACTGTTTTTT.